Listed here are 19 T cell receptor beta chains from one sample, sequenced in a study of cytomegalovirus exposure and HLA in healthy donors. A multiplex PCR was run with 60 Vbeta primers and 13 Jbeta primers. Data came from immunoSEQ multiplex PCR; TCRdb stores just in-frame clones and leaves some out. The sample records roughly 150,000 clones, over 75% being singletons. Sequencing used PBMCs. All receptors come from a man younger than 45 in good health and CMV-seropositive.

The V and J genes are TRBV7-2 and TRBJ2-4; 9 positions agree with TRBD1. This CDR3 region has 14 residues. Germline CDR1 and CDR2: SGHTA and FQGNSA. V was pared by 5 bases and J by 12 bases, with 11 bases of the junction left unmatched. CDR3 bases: TGTGCCAGCAGCCCGCCGGGACAGGGTTCTAGTCAGTACTTC. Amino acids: CASSPPGQGSSQYF. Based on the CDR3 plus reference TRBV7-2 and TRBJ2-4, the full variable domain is GAGVSQSPSNKVTEKGKDVELRCDPISGHTALYWYRQSLGQGLEFLIYFQGNSAPDKSGLPSDRFSAERTGGSVSTLTIQRTQQEDSAVYLCASSPPGQGSSQYFGAGTRLSVL.

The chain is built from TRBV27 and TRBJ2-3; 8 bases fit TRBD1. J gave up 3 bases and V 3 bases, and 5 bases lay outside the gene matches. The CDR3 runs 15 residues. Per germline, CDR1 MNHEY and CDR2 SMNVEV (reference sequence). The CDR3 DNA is TGTGCCAGCAGTTTTAAAACAGGGGGGACAGATACGCAGTATTTT. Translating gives CASSFKTGGTDTQYF.

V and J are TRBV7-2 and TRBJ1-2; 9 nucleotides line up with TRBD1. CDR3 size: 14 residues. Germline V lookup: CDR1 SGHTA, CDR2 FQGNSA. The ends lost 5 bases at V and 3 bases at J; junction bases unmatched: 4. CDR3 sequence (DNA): TGTGCCAGCAGCGGACGGACAGGGGACTATGGCTACACCTTC. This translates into CASSGRTGDYGYTF.

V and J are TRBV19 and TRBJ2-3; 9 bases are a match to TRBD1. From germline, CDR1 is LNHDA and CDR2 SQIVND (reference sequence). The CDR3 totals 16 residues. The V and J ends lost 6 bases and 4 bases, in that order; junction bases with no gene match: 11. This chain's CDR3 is CASSSPGQGLADTQYF. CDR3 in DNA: TGTGCCAGTAGCTCCCCCGGACAGGGGTTGGCAGATACGCAGTATTTT.

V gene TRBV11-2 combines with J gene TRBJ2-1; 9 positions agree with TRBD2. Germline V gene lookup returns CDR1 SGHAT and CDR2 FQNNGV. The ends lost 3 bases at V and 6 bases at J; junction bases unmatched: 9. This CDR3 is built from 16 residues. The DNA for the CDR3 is TGTGCCAGCAGCTTTGGATTTAGGCGGGAGGGCAATGAGCAGTTCTTC. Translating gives CASSFGFRREGNEQFF.

CDR3 region: CASSDFGTPEAFF. Written as DNA, the CDR3 is TGTGCCAGCAGTGACTTTGGGACACCTGAAGCTTTCTTT. The chain carries TRBV25-1 and TRBJ1-1, with TRBD1 as a possible D gene (6 bases). The CDR3 loop spans 13 amino acids. Germline V gene lookup returns CDR1 MGHDK and CDR2 SYGVNS. Between the trimmed V and J ends, which lost 3 bases and 6 bases, there was a span of 11 bases.

This chain's CDR3 is CASSFPGANTEAFF. The CDR3 DNA is TGTGCCAGCAGCTTTCCAGGCGCGAACACTGAAGCTTTCTTT. The chain recombines TRBV12-1 with TRBJ1-1; the table names TRBD1, a call not compared with the DNA. TRBV12-1 constitutes a pseudogene. The CDR3 covers 14 residues.

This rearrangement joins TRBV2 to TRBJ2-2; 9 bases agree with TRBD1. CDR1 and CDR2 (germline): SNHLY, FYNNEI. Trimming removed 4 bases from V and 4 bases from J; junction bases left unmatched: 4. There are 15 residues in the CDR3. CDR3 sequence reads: CASSGTGGSTGELFF. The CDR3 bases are TGTGCCAGCAGTGGAACAGGGGGCAGCACCGGGGAGCTGTTTTTT.

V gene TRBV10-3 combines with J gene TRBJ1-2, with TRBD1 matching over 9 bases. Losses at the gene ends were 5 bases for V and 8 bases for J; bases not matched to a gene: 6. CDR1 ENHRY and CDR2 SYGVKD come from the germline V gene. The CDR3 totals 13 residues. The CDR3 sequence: CAISPGQGSGYTF. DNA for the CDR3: TGTGCCATCAGTCCGGGACAGGGAAGCGGCTACACCTTC.

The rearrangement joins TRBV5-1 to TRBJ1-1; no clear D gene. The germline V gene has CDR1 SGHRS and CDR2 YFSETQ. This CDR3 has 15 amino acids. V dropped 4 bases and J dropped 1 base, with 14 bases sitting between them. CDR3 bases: TGCGCCAGCAGCGCCGAGGGTTGGGGGAACACTGAAGCTTTCTTT. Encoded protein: CASSAEGWGNTEAFF. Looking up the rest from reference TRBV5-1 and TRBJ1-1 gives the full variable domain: KAGVTQTPRYLIKTRGQQVTLSCSPISGHRSVSWYQQTPGQGLQFLFEYFSETQRNKGNFPGRFSGRQFSNSRSEMNVSTLELGDSALYLCASSAEGWGNTEAFFGQGTRLTVV.

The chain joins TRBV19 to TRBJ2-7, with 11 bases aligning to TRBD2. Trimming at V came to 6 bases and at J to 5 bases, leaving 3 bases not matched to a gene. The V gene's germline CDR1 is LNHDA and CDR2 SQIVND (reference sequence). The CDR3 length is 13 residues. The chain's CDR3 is CASRLAGAHEQYF. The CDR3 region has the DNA TGTGCCAGTAGACTAGCGGGAGCCCACGAGCAGTACTTC.

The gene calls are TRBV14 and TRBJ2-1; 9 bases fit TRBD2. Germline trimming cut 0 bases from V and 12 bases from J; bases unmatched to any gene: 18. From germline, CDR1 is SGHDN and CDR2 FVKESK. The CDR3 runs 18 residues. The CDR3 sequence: CASSQEWGGGRASKVQFF. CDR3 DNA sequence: TGTGCCAGCAGCCAAGAATGGGGCGGCGGGAGGGCCTCCAAGGTGCAGTTCTTC.

The chain's CDR3 is CASSYGQGGSPLHF. The CDR3 DNA is TGTGCCAGCAGCTATGGACAGGGGGGTTCACCCCTCCACTTT. This chain uses TRBV6-5 with TRBJ1-6; 10 bases agree with TRBD1. V shed 6 bases and J 9 bases; nucleotides not matched to a gene: 5. Germline CDR1 is MNHEY and CDR2 is SVGAGI. The CDR3 is 14 amino acids.

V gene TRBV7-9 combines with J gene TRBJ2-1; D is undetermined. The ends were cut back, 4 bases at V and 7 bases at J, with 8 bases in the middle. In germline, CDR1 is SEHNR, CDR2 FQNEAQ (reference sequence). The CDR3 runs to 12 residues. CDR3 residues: CASSSSMNEQFF. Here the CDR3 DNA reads TGTGCCAGCAGCTCCTCTATGAATGAGCAGTTCTTC.

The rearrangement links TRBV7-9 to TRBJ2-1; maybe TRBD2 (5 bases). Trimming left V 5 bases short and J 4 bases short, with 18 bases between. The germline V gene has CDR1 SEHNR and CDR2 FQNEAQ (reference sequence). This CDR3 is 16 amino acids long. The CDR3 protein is CASSPEAVATYNEQFF. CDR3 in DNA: TGTGCCAGCAGCCCAGAGGCGGTAGCGACTTACAATGAGCAGTTCTTC.

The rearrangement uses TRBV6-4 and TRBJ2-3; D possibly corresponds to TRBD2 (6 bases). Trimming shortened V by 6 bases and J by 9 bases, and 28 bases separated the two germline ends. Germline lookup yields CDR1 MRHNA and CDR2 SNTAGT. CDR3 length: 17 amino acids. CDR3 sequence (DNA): TGTGCCAGCAGCCCCCTGGGGAGCGGCTCCCCCCGGGGGACGCAGTATTTT. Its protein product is CASSPLGSGSPRGTQYF.

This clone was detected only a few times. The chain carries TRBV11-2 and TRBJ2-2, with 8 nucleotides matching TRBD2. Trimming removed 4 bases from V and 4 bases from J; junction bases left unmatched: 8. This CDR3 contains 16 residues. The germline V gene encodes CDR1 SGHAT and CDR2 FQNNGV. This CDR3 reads CASSSEAGVSTGELFF. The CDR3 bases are TGTGCCAGCAGCTCGGAAGCGGGAGTAAGCACCGGGGAGCTGTTTTTT.

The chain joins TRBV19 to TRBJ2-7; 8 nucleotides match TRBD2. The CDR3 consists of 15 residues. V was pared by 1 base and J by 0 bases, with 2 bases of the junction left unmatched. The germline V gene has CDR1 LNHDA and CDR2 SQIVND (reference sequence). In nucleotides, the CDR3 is TGTGCCAGTAGTATAGCCGCGGGGGGCTCCTACGAGCAGTACTTC. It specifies CASSIAAGGSYEQYF. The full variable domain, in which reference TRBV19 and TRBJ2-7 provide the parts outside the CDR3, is DGGITQSPKYLFRKEGQNVTLSCEQNLNHDAMYWYRQDPGQGLRLIYYSQIVNDFQKGDIAEGYSVSREKKESFPLTVTSAQKNPTAFYLCASSIAAGGSYEQYFGPGTRLTVT.

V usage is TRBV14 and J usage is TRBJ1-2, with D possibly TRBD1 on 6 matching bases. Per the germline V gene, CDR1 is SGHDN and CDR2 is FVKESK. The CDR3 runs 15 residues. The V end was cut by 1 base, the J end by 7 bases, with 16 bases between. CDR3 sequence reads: CASSQVSGARGGYTF. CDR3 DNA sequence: TGTGCCAGCAGCCAAGTGTCAGGGGCTCGAGGTGGCTACACCTTC.